This passage covers 6 T cell receptor beta chains from one sample sequenced in a study of T cell responses to AZD1222 COVID-19 vaccine. The assay was immunoSEQ multiplex PCR, and TCRdb's table has in-frame clones only and misses some. The table shows tens of thousands of clones, with roughly nine tenths occurring only once. The input for sequencing was peripheral blood, taken on day 0 of AZD1222 vaccination. These receptors were obtained from an adult in good health.

This chain uses TRBV5-4 with TRBJ2-5; 10 bases line up with TRBD1. The CDR3 is 16 amino acids. Trimming removed 0 bases from V and 1 base from J; junction bases left unmatched: 3. The germline V gene encodes CDR1 SGHNT and CDR2 YYREEE (reference sequence). The CDR3 sequence is CASSLGGQGIQETQYF. CDR3 nucleotide sequence: TGTGCCAGCAGCTTGGGGGGACAGGGGATCCAAGAGACCCAGTACTTC.

The gene calls are TRBV12-3 or TRBV12-4 and TRBJ2-3; no reliable D call. V lost 8 bases and J lost 5, with 14 bases in between. This CDR3 region has 13 residues. As DNA, the CDR3 is TGTGCCAGCCTGAGGTCGGGTATAGATACGCAGTATTTT. It specifies CASLRSGIDTQYF.

J is TRBJ2-7 and V is TRBV18; 10 nucleotides align to TRBD2. Germline loops: CDR1 KGHSH, CDR2 LQKENI. This CDR3 spans 15 amino acids. Losses at the gene ends were 3 bases for V and 2 bases for J; bases not matched to a gene: 4. The CDR3 DNA sequence: TGTGCCAGCTCACCGAAGCGGGAGGGACCCTACGAGCAGTACTTC. Protein sequence: CASSPKREGPYEQYF.

This clone was seen once. The chain carries TRBV7-2 and TRBJ1-1; possibly TRBD1 for D (5 bases). This CDR3 contains 13 residues. Trimming cost V 4 bases and J 7 bases, with 13 bases left between them. Germline loops: CDR1 SGHTA, CDR2 FQGNSA. CDR3 DNA: TGTGCCAGCAGCTGGGACGGGGTCAGTGAAGCTTTCTTT. Encoded protein: CASSWDGVSEAFF.

Notes on this clone: The junction differs from germline at one of its ends, possibly a read error. The gene calls are TRBV5-1 and TRBJ2-7; D is possibly TRBD1 or TRBD2 (5 bases each). The CDR3 is made up of 15 amino acids. The V gene's germline CDR1 is SGHRS and CDR2 YFSETQ. CDR3 loop: CASSLEGDRGGRQYF. The CDR3 nucleotides are TGCGCCAGCAGTTTGGAAGGGGACCGGGGCGGACGGCAGTACTTC.

The chain combines TRBV3-1 (or the pseudogene TRBV3-2) with TRBJ2-3; no definite D call. Germline V lookup: CDR1 LGHDT, CDR2 YNNKEL (reference sequence). The CDR3 loop spans 14 amino acids. V dropped 5 bases and J dropped 5 bases, with 14 bases sitting between them. This CDR3 reads CASSLRRRLDTQYF. The CDR3 nucleotides read TGTGCCAGCAGCTTGCGGCGACGGCTAGATACGCAGTATTTT.